The T cell receptor (beta chain) described here comes from a study of shared clonotypes between healthy human individuals. Study results and limitations: A reduction in generation probabilities was seen for non-shared clonotypes relative to those shared by all four donors.

Remarks on this clone: Its antigen is unidentified.

The data were produced by immunoSEQ multiplex PCR, yet TCRdb's version contains in-frame clones alone and is incomplete. The sample contains some 1.5 million clones, 95% to 97% of which appear only once. This TCR was recovered from a young man in good health. The sequencing sample was made of naive CD4+ T cells sorted from blood. Subset noted: CD45RA+ positively selected.

CDR3 loop: CASSHYDNEKLFF. The CDR3 bases are TGCGCCAGCAGCCACTACGACAATGAAAAACTGTTTTTT. The V and J genes are TRBV4-3 and TRBJ1-4; D gene ambiguous. Between the trimmed V and J ends, which lost 3 bases and 5 bases, there was a span of 7 bases. The V gene's germline CDR1 is LGHNA and CDR2 YSLEER. CDR3 length: 13 residues.